The rows below give T cell receptor beta chains drawn from one sample of a study of shared clonotypes between healthy human individuals. The method was immunoSEQ multiplex PCR; TCRdb's version includes in-frame clones alone and lacks a portion of them. The repertoire consists of approximately 2.3 million clones, with over 90% occurring once and the leading ten covering 0.39%. Sequencing used naive CD4+ T cells from PBMCs. These receptors originate from a man younger than 35 in good health. Some clones in this sample may be carry-over from other donors' samples. Both conserved end residues are part of each CDR3. A D gene is named only where the DNA matches it firmly. Rows give clone size only sometimes, using once, few, many, or a class for an expanded clone.

cdr3_aa cdr3_nt d_call j_call clone_size v_call cdr3_length
CASSPSSRGLRQGATRGYTF TGTGCCAGCAGTCCTAGCTCCCGAGGTCTCCGACAGGGGGCTACACGGGGCTACACCTTC TRBD1 TRBJ1-2 - TRBV7-8 20
CASSPRGTNTEAFF TGTGCCAGCAGCCCACGAGGCACGAACACTGAAGCTTTCTTT - TRBJ1-1 - TRBV7-2 14
CASSPGATLKANYGYTF TGTGCCAGTAGTCCGGGAGCTACACTCAAAGCCAACTATGGCTACACCTTC - TRBJ1-2 once TRBV19 17
CASSSGGPNTEAFF TGTGCCAGCAGCTCAGGGGGCCCTAACACTGAAGCTTTCTTT TRBD1 TRBJ1-1 - TRBV27 14
CASSATGTDTQYF TGTGCCAGTAGTGCCACAGGAACGGATACGCAGTATTTT - TRBJ2-3 - TRBV19 13
CASSLPQYTGELFF TGTGCCAGCAGCTTACCCCAATACACCGGGGAGCTGTTTTTT - TRBJ2-2 - TRBV7-3 14
CASSLETQYF TGTGCCAGCAGCCTAGAGACCCAGTACTTC - TRBJ2-5 - TRBV7-9 10
CATQTVQGSYEQYF TGTGCCACCCAGACGGTGCAGGGGTCCTACGAGCAGTACTTC - TRBJ2-7 - TRBV10-3 14
CASSSNPGARNTIYF TGCGCCAGCAGCTCCAACCCCGGGGCCAGAAACACCATATATTTT - TRBJ1-3 - TRBV5-1 15
CASSYSGQYQETQYF TGTGCCAGCAGTTACTCGGGTCAGTACCAAGAGACCCAGTACTTC - TRBJ2-5 - TRBV6-6 15
CAVRQGGDTGELFF TGTGCCGTCCGACAGGGGGGAGACACCGGGGAGCTGTTTTTT TRBD1 TRBJ2-2 - TRBV10-3 14
CASSASSGSSYNEQFF TGTGCCAGCAGCGCCTCTAGCGGAAGCTCCTACAATGAGCAGTTCTTC TRBD2 TRBJ2-1 - TRBV13 16
CASSFIVANRGQETQYF TGTGCCAGCAGTTTTATAGTAGCGAACAGGGGGCAAGAGACCCAGTACTTC TRBD1 TRBJ2-5 - TRBV28 17
CASSLGGTSGSEQFF TGTGCCAGCAGCTTAGGTGGGACTAGCGGTTCTGAGCAGTTCTTC TRBD2 TRBJ2-1 - TRBV11-2 15
CASSPIGLETYEQYF TGTGCCAGCAGCCCCATCGGACTGGAAACCTACGAGCAGTACTTC - TRBJ2-7 - TRBV6-5 15
CASSRIQQGMGTEAFF TGCGCCAGCAGCCGTATTCAACAGGGGATGGGCACTGAAGCTTTCTTT TRBD1 TRBJ1-1 - TRBV5-1 16
CASSFQGSRGRLGF TGTGCCAGCAGCTTCCAGGGGAGCAGGGGGCGCCTGGGGTTT TRBD1 TRBJ2-7 once TRBV28 14
CASSAESRNTEAFF TGTGCCAGTAGTGCCGAGAGCCGAAACACTGAAGCTTTCTTT - TRBJ1-1 - TRBV19 14
CASSTQPQAFRGYTF TGTGCCAGCAGCACTCAACCGCAGGCCTTCAGGGGCTACACCTTC - TRBJ1-2 - TRBV9 15
CASSPDRNYGYTF TGTGCCAGCAGCCCCGACCGAAACTATGGCTACACCTTC - TRBJ1-2 - TRBV5-6 13
CASTDRLAGVRQYF TGTGCCAGCACCGACCGCCTAGCGGGCGTTCGACAGTACTTC TRBD2 TRBJ2-7 - TRBV6-5 14
CASSFSKEAFF TGTGCCAGCAGTTTCAGCAAAGAAGCTTTCTTT - TRBJ1-1 - TRBV25-1 11
CASSAEWTARYEKLFF TGCGCCAGCAGCGCCGAATGGACAGCCCGCTATGAAAAACTGTTTTTT - TRBJ1-4 - TRBV5-1 16
CASSQDPRGSSYEQYF TGCGCCAGCAGCCAAGACCCCAGGGGGAGCTCCTACGAGCAGTACTTC TRBD1 TRBJ2-7 once TRBV4-3 16
CSVSGGVELQETQYF TGCAGCGTCTCGGGGGGGGTCGAATTACAAGAGACCCAGTACTTC TRBD2 TRBJ2-5 - TRBV29-1 15
CASSFDTFNTGELFF TGTGCCAGCAGTTTCGACACATTCAACACCGGGGAGCTGTTTTTT - TRBJ2-2 - TRBV6-5 15
CASSSHYEQYF TGTGCCAGCAGTTCCCACTACGAGCAGTACTTC - TRBJ2-7 - TRBV28 11
CSVGPLSGISTDTQYF TGCAGCGTGGGGCCGTTGAGCGGGATTAGCACAGATACGCAGTATTTT TRBD2 TRBJ2-3 once TRBV29-1 16
CASRELAGVYNEQFF TGTGCCAGCAGGGAACTAGCGGGAGTCTACAATGAGCAGTTCTTC TRBD2 TRBJ2-1 - TRBV6-1 15
CASSYQAGGNTEAFF TGTGCCAGCAGTTATCAGGCAGGGGGCAACACTGAAGCTTTCTTT TRBD1 TRBJ1-1 - TRBV6-5 15
CASSVRTGGSNIQYF TGTGCCAGCAGTGTCCGGACAGGGGGTTCGAACATTCAGTACTTC TRBD1 TRBJ2-4 - TRBV2 15
CASSPGKETQYF TGTGCCAGCTCACCAGGAAAAGAGACCCAGTACTTC - TRBJ2-5 - TRBV18 12
CASSLTGSGTEAFF TGTGCCAGCAGCTTAACAGGCTCCGGGACTGAAGCTTTCTTT - TRBJ1-1 - TRBV7-3 14
CASSYRQGMPTEAFF TGTGCCAGCAGTTACCGACAGGGGATGCCGACTGAAGCTTTCTTT TRBD1 TRBJ1-1 - TRBV6-5 15
CASSPDREAFF TGTGCCAGCTCACCGGACAGGGAAGCTTTCTTT TRBD1 TRBJ1-1 few TRBV18 11
CASSRQGGTFSGANVLTF TGCGCCAGCAGCAGACAGGGGGGCACCTTCTCTGGGGCCAACGTCCTGACTTTC TRBD1 TRBJ2-6 - TRBV5-1 18